Following are 12 T cell receptor beta chains from one sample sequenced in a study of T-cell memory formation after mild COVID-19. TCRdb re-analysed the 5' RACE reads in MiXCR, keeping a single row per CDR3 protein. Among some 340,000 distinct CDR3 sequences, 13% were seen once, and the ten largest hold 20% to 25%. The sequencing sample was made of PBMCs or a T cell subset sorted from them (not recorded which). The origin of the receptors is a man between 18 and 35 years old who had mild COVID-19 (a few samples of this study predate the infection). Cell type and time point are not known.

DNA of the CDR3: TGTGCCAGTAGTATAGATCTCACCTCAACAGGAGAGCAGTACGTC. Protein: CASSIDLTSTGEQYV. The chain links TRBV19 to TRBJ2-7, with TRBD1 as a possible D gene (5 bases). Trimming cost V 0 bases and J 7 bases, with 16 bases left between them. From germline, CDR1 is LNHDA and CDR2 SQIVND (reference sequence). This CDR3 contains 15 residues.

This clonotype occurred many times. V gene TRBV5-6 combines with J gene TRBJ2-3, with D possibly TRBD1 on 6 matching bases. V was pared by 4 bases and J by 5 bases, with 11 bases between. The CDR3 totals 13 residues. Germline-derived CDR1 and CDR2 are SGHDT and YYEEEE. For the CDR3, the DNA is TGTGCCAGCAGCGACACAGGGAGAGATACGCAGTATTTT. The encoded protein is CASSDTGRDTQYF.

The chain has TRBV20-1 and TRBJ2-7; maybe TRBD2 (5 bases). The V end was cut by 6 bases, the J end by 5 bases, with 11 bases between. Germline loops: CDR1 DFQATT, CDR2 SNEGSKA (reference sequence). The CDR3 runs to 11 residues. CDR3 in DNA: TGCAGTGCGCTAGCCGTGAACGAGCAGTACGTC. It is translated as CSALAVNEQYV.

This clonotype came up a few times. This chain connects TRBV7-9 to TRBJ2-3, with 8 bases identical to TRBD1. This CDR3 contains 15 residues. V was clipped by 5 bases and J by 0 bases; unmatched bases: 4. Per the germline V gene, CDR1 is SEHNR and CDR2 is FQNEAQ (reference sequence). The DNA of the CDR3 is TGTGCCAGCAGCGCCCGGACAGGGAGCACAGATACGCAGTATTTT. As protein: CASSARTGSTDTQYF.

The V call is TRBV25-1, the J call TRBJ1-2; no clear D. The germline CDR1 and CDR2 sequences are MGHDK and SYGVNS. This CDR3 is built from 13 residues. The V gene lost 6 bases and the J gene lost 4 bases, with 12 bases spanning the gap. Written as DNA, the CDR3 is TGTGCCAGCAGAAGCAATACGGCCTATGGCTACACCTTC. Translation: CASRSNTAYGYTF.

This clonotype was recorded at least ten times. The chain combines TRBV5-1 with TRBJ2-3; maybe TRBD2 (6 bases). The CDR3 has 15 amino acids. Trimming stripped 4 bases from V and 0 bases from J, with 12 bases between. Germline CDR1 is SGHRS and CDR2 is YFSETQ. CDR3 region: CASSGPGTSTDTQYF. The CDR3 DNA is TGCGCCAGCAGCGGCCCCGGGACTAGCACAGATACGCAGTATTTT.

This clonotype was observed a few times. The rearrangement joins TRBV5-1 to TRBJ1-2; D uncertain. CDR1 and CDR2 from the germline V gene are SGHRS and YFSETQ. The germline V and J ends were trimmed by 1 base and 6 bases, with 22 bases remaining between them. There are 17 residues in the CDR3. The chain's CDR3 is CASSLIWEAFQRHGYTF. CDR3 in DNA: TGCGCCAGCAGCTTGATATGGGAAGCTTTCCAACGCCATGGCTACACCTTC.

V and J are TRBV7-3 and TRBJ2-3, with 9 bases matching TRBD2. The V and J ends lost 6 bases and 2 bases, in that order; junction bases with no gene match: 3. The germline V gene encodes CDR1 SGHTA and CDR2 FQGTGA. CDR3 length: 14 amino acids. This chain's CDR3 is CASSRTSDTDTQYF. The CDR3, as DNA: TGTGCCAGCAGTCGGACTAGCGACACAGATACGCAGTATTTT. Complete variable domain (other parts from reference TRBV7-3 and TRBJ2-3): GAGVSQTPSNKVTEKGKYVELRCDPISGHTALYWYRQSLGQGPEFLIYFQGTGAADDSGLPNDRFFAVRPEGSVSTLKIQRTERGDSAVYLCASSRTSDTDTQYFGPGTRLTVL.

This clonotype was seen at least ten times. The chain joins TRBV5-1 to TRBJ1-1; no clear D. In germline, CDR1 is SGHRS, CDR2 YFSETQ. V was pared by 2 bases and J by 0 bases, with 8 bases between. CDR3 size: 14 residues. CDR3 sequence: CASSFLGLNTEAFF. In DNA form, the CDR3 reads TGCGCCAGCAGCTTCCTGGGGTTGAACACTGAAGCTTTCTTT.

This clonotype was observed a few times. The chain is built from TRBV27 and TRBJ2-5; 9 bases line up with TRBD2. Germline CDR1 reads MNHEY; CDR2 reads SMNVEV (reference sequence). CDR3 length: 14 amino acids. Unmatched junction bases numbered 2, after V lost 3 bases and J lost 3 bases. CDR3 coding DNA: TGTGCCAGCAGTTTGAGACTAGCGGAAGAGACCCAGTACTTC. Residues: CASSLRLAEETQYF.

The J gene is TRBJ2-3, the V gene TRBV4-3; D is uncertain. V was pared by 3 bases and J by 0 bases, with 13 bases between. Germline lookup yields CDR1 LGHNA and CDR2 YSLEER. CDR3 length: 16 amino acids. The CDR3 nucleotides are TGCGCCAGCAGCCACCGCACAGCGTTTAGCACAGATACGCAGTATTTT. Amino acid sequence: CASSHRTAFSTDTQYF.

The table lists this clonotype with many counts. The CDR3 region is CASSLAPGGEGSTDTQYF. CDR3 DNA sequence: TGCGCCAGCAGCTTGGCCCCAGGGGGCGAGGGAAGCACAGATACGCAGTATTTT. V gene TRBV5-1 combines with J gene TRBJ2-3; 8 nucleotides align to TRBD1. In germline, CDR1 is SGHRS, CDR2 YFSETQ. With 0 bases clipped from V and 0 bases from J, the junction kept 9 bases outside the gene matches. This CDR3 is built from 18 residues.